Shown below are 25 T cell receptor beta chains from a single sample sequenced in a study of T cell responses to AZD1222 COVID-19 vaccine. Assay: immunoSEQ multiplex PCR; the TCRdb copy retains only in-frame clones and omits some. The table records roughly 100,000 clones, 86% of them present only once. Material: peripheral blood, obtained on day 0 of AZD1222 vaccination. These TCRs come from an adult in good health.

This clone was seen more than once but under ten times. The CDR3 here is CASSQTRAGELFF. DNA for the CDR3: TGTGCCAGCAGCCAAACGAGGGCCGGGGAGCTGTTTTTT. This rearrangement joins TRBV14 to TRBJ2-2, with TRBD2 as a possible D gene (5 bases). The CDR3 sequence is 13 residues long. Between the trimmed V and J ends, which lost 2 bases and 6 bases, there was a span of 7 bases. Germline V gene data show CDR1 as SGHDN and CDR2 as FVKESK. The whole variable domain, remainder taken from reference TRBV14 and TRBJ2-2, is EAGVTQFPSHSVIEKGQTVTLRCDPISGHDNLYWYRRVMGKEIKFLLHFVKESKQDESGMPNNRFLAERTGGTYSTLKVQPAELEDSGVYFCASSQTRAGELFFGEGSRLTVL.

This chain links TRBV9 with TRBJ2-2; TRBD2 matches 12 bases. V lost 4 bases to trimming and J lost 1 base; unmatched junction nucleotides: 5. The CDR3 covers 17 residues. Germline V lookup: CDR1 SGDLS, CDR2 YYNGEE. The CDR3: CASSIRTSGKNTGELFF. The CDR3 DNA follows: TGTGCCAGCAGCATAAGGACTAGCGGGAAGAACACCGGGGAGCTGTTTTTT.

V is TRBV6-5 and J is TRBJ2-7; D might be TRBD2 (7 bases). Trimming left V 10 bases short and J 6 bases short, with 16 bases between. The CDR3 is 12 residues long. The V gene's germline CDR1 is MNHEY and CDR2 SVGAGI. The CDR3 DNA reads as TGTGCCACCATCGCGGGGGCGTTCGAGCAGTACTTC. Protein product: CATIAGAFEQYF.

CDR3 nucleotide sequence: TGTGCCAGCAGCTTAAACGGTTTCGGAGAGACCCAGTACTTC. Its translation is CASSLNGFGETQYF. The rearrangement joins TRBV7-2 to TRBJ2-5; D is unclear. Between the trimmed V and J ends, which lost 2 bases and 4 bases, there was a span of 11 bases. This CDR3 region has 14 residues. Germline V lookup: CDR1 SGHTA, CDR2 FQGNSA.

The chain uses TRBV5-1 and TRBJ1-1; unclear D gene. CDR3 size: 15 residues. The germline CDR1 and CDR2 sequences are SGHRS and YFSETQ. Trimming pared 0 bases from V and 1 base from J, leaving 10 bases between. The CDR3 spells CASSLEEAQNTEAFF. The CDR3 nucleotides are TGCGCCAGCAGCTTGGAGGAAGCTCAGAACACTGAAGCTTTCTTT.

This clone was counted between two and nine times. The chain employs TRBV6-2 or TRBV6-3 and TRBJ2-2, with a tentative D call TRBD1 (5 bases). The V and J ends lost 2 bases and 0 bases respectively, with 7 bases between them. CDR3 length: 15 residues. Germline CDR1 and CDR2: MNHEY and SVGEGT. In DNA, the CDR3 is TGTGCCAGCAGTTACGGGGCCACGAACACCGGGGAGCTGTTTTTT. Translation gives CASSYGATNTGELFF.

This chain joins TRBV6-6 and TRBJ2-7; D not resolved. Germline CDR1 and CDR2: MNHNY and SVGAGI (reference sequence). The CDR3 loop spans 13 amino acids. Trimming cost V 4 bases and J 5 bases, with 12 bases left between them. The DNA for the CDR3 is TGTGCCAGCAGTTGGATAGGGCCCAACGAGCAGTACTTC. Its translation: CASSWIGPNEQYF.

The chain joins TRBV7-2 to TRBJ2-6; D may match TRBD1 or TRBD2 (5 bases each). Germline assignment: CDR1 SGHTA and CDR2 FQGNSA. V gave up 1 base and J gave up 1 base, with 5 bases separating them. The CDR3 totals 15 residues. Written as DNA, the CDR3 is TGTGCCAGCAGCTTAGGGGGGTCTGGGGCCAACGTCCTGACTTTC. It translates to CASSLGGSGANVLTF. Looking up the rest from reference TRBV7-2 and TRBJ2-6 gives the full variable domain: GAGVSQSPSNKVTEKGKDVELRCDPISGHTALYWYRQSLGQGLEFLIYFQGNSAPDKSGLPSDRFSAERTGGSVSTLTIQRTQQEDSAVYLCASSLGGSGANVLTFGAGSRLTVL.

The V call is TRBV28, the J call TRBJ1-1; 7 nucleotides match TRBD1. Germline trimming cut 6 bases from V and 5 bases from J; bases unmatched to any gene: 12. CDR1 and CDR2 (germline): MDHEN, SYDVKM. This CDR3 spans 15 amino acids. The DNA of the CDR3 is TGTGCCAGCAGCCGGCTACAGGGGACGGTGACTGAAGCTTTCTTT. It yields the protein CASSRLQGTVTEAFF. Variable domain in full (rest from reference TRBV28 and TRBJ1-1): DVKVTQSSRYLVKRTGEKVFLECVQDMDHENMFWYRQDPGLGLRLIYFSYDVKMKEKGDIPEGYSVSREKKERFSLILESASTNQTSMYLCASSRLQGTVTEAFFGQGTRLTVV.

This clone was detected only once. CDR3: CSGAGGQNTEAFF. The DNA of the CDR3 is TGCAGCGGGGCGGGGGGCCAGAACACTGAAGCTTTCTTT. This chain joins TRBV29-1 and TRBJ1-1; tentatively, D is TRBD1 (6 bases). V shed 7 bases and J shed 1 base, with 13 bases lying between them. Germline V gives CDR1 SQVTM, CDR2 ANQGSEA. This CDR3 is built from 13 residues.

The rearrangement uses TRBV6-5 and TRBJ1-1; the D gene is possibly TRBD1 (6 bases). CDR1 and CDR2 from the germline V gene are MNHEY and SVGAGI. The CDR3 is 14 amino acids. V was cut by 0 bases and J by 5 bases, with 10 bases left in between. The CDR3 sequence is CASSYSRGGTEAFF. CDR3 DNA: TGTGCCAGCAGTTACTCGAGGGGGGGTACTGAAGCTTTCTTT.

The CDR3 loop is CASSEGMVGGGEAFF. In DNA, the CDR3 is TGTGCCAGCAGTGAAGGGATGGTAGGGGGCGGTGAAGCTTTCTTT. The rearrangement joins TRBV2 to TRBJ1-1; 7 bases align to TRBD1. The CDR3 contains 15 residues. The germline CDR1 and CDR2 sequences are SNHLY and FYNNEI. Trimming took 1 base from V and 7 from J; bases not matched to a gene: 9.

The rearrangement links TRBV7-2 to TRBJ1-3, with D perhaps matching TRBD1 (6 bases). V shed 5 bases and J shed 0 bases, with 17 bases lying between them. This CDR3 is 17 amino acids long. Germline V CDR1 and CDR2: SGHTA, FQGNSA. For the CDR3, the DNA is TGTGCCAGCAGCACCCTGGGAGGGACAAGCTCTGGAAACACCATATATTTT. Its protein product is CASSTLGGTSSGNTIYF.

The chain employs TRBV19 and TRBJ2-1; 8 bases fit TRBD2. Germline trimming cut 2 bases from V and 6 bases from J; bases unmatched to any gene: 6. The CDR3 is 15 amino acids. The germline gives CDR1 LNHDA, CDR2 SQIVND (reference sequence). CDR3 nucleotides: TGTGCCAGTAGTATAACGCGGGGGGTCTCCAATGAGCAGTTCTTC. This sequence encodes CASSITRGVSNEQFF.

J is TRBJ1-4 and V is TRBV12-3 or TRBV12-4, with unresolved D. The V and J ends lost 2 bases and 7 bases respectively, with 8 bases between them. The CDR3 runs 13 residues. For the CDR3, the DNA is TGTGCCAGCAGTTTAAGCGGGATTGAAAAACTGTTTTTT. Encoded protein: CASSLSGIEKLFF.

The chain combines TRBV3-1 (or the pseudogene TRBV3-2) with TRBJ2-4; 16 nucleotides match TRBD2. The CDR3 sequence is 18 residues long. V dropped 5 bases and J dropped 1; count of bases not matched to a gene: 5. CDR1 is LGHDT, CDR2 YNNKEL, per germline (reference sequence). CDR3 amino acids: CASSTGTSGGVAKNIQYF. CDR3 nucleotide sequence: TGTGCCAGCAGCACAGGGACTAGCGGGGGGGTGGCCAAAAACATTCAGTACTTC.

The rearrangement joins TRBV28 to TRBJ1-4; tentatively, D is TRBD1 (6 bases). V lost 10 bases and J 7 bases, leaving 13 bases between the germline ends. CDR1 and CDR2 from the germline V gene are MDHEN and SYDVKM. The CDR3 has 12 amino acids. CDR3 protein: CATNRVFEKLFF. The CDR3, as DNA: TGTGCCACTAACAGGGTTTTTGAAAAACTGTTTTTT.

The chain is built from TRBV7-2 and TRBJ2-1; D gene ambiguous. Looked up from germline, CDR1 is SGHTA and CDR2 is FQGNSA. This CDR3 has 14 residues. The V end was cut by 5 bases, the J end by 6 bases, with 14 bases between. The CDR3 sequence is CASSQITGTNEQFF. The CDR3 nucleotides read TGTGCCAGCAGCCAAATCACGGGTACCAATGAGCAGTTCTTC.

V and J are TRBV11-2 and TRBJ1-4; possible D gene TRBD1, 6 bases. Germline CDR1 reads SGHAT; CDR2 reads FQNNGV. V was trimmed by 5 bases and J by 0 bases, leaving 13 bases between them. The CDR3 is 16 amino acids. CDR3: CASSLQDSATNEKLFF. The DNA of the CDR3 is TGTGCCAGCAGCCTCCAGGACAGCGCAACTAATGAAAAACTGTTTTTT.

With respect to this clone: No DNA is shown, since the ends of the CDR3 on it are uncertain; the CDR3 is the one TCRdb lists. The chain combines TRBV28 with TRBJ1-4; the D call of TRBD1 is as the table states it, not checked on the DNA. The CDR3 spans 17 residues, counting both ends. Germline V gene lookup returns CDR1 MDHEN and CDR2 SYDVKM. This chain's CDR3 is CASSSSGQGALNEKLFF.

This clone occurred once. The rearrangement links TRBV7-8 to TRBJ2-3, with 9 bases fitting TRBD1. The CDR3 is made up of 15 amino acids. Germline CDR1 SGHVS, CDR2 FQNEAQ. V lost 5 bases to trimming and J lost 5 bases; unmatched junction nucleotides: 8. CDR3 amino acids: CASSPDRGWVDTQYF. In DNA form, the CDR3 reads TGTGCCAGCAGCCCGGACAGGGGTTGGGTAGATACGCAGTATTTT.

This clone was observed a handful of times. The CDR3 bases are TGCGCCAGCAGCCCCGGCTCTGCAACTAATGAAAAACTGTTTTTT. Protein: CASSPGSATNEKLFF. The gene calls are TRBV4-1 and TRBJ1-4; D is unclear. Germline V CDR1 and CDR2: MGHRA, YSYEKL. This CDR3 contains 15 residues. V dropped 4 bases and J dropped 0 bases, with 9 bases sitting between them.

The J gene is TRBJ1-4, the V gene TRBV28; 8 bases agree with TRBD1. The CDR3 spans 14 residues. Trimming removed 1 base from V and 10 bases from J; junction bases left unmatched: 5. CDR1 is MDHEN, CDR2 SYDVKM, per germline. DNA for the CDR3: TGTGCCAGCAGTTTATCAGGGGGCGGCGGAAAACTGTTTTTT. Translating it yields CASSLSGGGGKLFF.

The V call is TRBV5-1, the J call TRBJ2-5; 8 nucleotides align to TRBD2. The CDR3 has 14 amino acids. Trimming at V came to 4 bases and at J to 1 base, leaving 3 bases not matched to a gene. The germline V gene encodes CDR1 SGHRS and CDR2 YFSETQ. CDR3 loop: CASSLGTSQETQYF. CDR3 sequence (DNA): TGCGCCAGCAGCCTGGGGACTAGCCAAGAGACCCAGTACTTC.

The genes are TRBV3-1 (or the pseudogene TRBV3-2) and TRBJ1-1; D is undetermined. The CDR3 is 14 amino acids. Germline V gene sequence: CDR1 LGHDT, CDR2 YNNKEL (reference sequence). Trimming left V 1 base short and J 4 bases short, with 10 bases between. The CDR3: CASSQAVRGTEAFF. CDR3 bases: TGTGCCAGCAGCCAAGCGGTTCGGGGCACTGAAGCTTTCTTT.